The sequence of this TCR beta chain was determined in a study of pediatric ulcerative colitis. Whole-study findings and limits: A couple of patients' blood samples yielded substantially fewer templates. Acute severe colitis showed lower rectal diversity from clonal expansions. A couple of rectal CDR3 clonotypes occurred in all ulcerative colitis patients.

Sequencing depth was up to 500,000 reads per sample. Sequencing was performed with immunoSEQ multiplex PCR; in TCRdb, only in-frame clones are kept and a portion is missing. This sample has 60,000 or so clones; about 80% occur once, and the top ten carry under 6.5%. Trimming removed 5 bases at V and 2 bases at J, with 10 bases between. This CDR3 is built from 14 residues. Germline V gene data show CDR1 as LNHDA and CDR2 as SQIVND (reference sequence). As concerns this clone: Its specificity is unknown.

The source material was blood. The chain combines TRBV19 with TRBJ2-1; D gene unclear. This TCR derives from a boy between 5 and 17 years old with moderate ulcerative colitis. DNA for the CDR3: TGTGCCAGTAGTTTGGTGGATACCTACAATGAGCAGTTCTTC. Translating it yields CASSLVDTYNEQFF.